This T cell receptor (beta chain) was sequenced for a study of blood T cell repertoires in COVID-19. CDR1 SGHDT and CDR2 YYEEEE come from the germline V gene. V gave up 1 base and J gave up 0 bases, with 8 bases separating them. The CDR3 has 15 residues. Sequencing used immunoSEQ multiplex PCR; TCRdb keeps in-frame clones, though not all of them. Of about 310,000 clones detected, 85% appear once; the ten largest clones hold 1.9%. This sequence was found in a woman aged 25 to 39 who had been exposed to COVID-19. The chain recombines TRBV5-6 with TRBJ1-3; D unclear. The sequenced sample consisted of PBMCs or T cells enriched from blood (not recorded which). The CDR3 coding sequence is TGTGCCAGCAGCTTGAGCGGGAGCTCTGGAAACACCATATATTTT. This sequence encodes CASSLSGSSGNTIYF.